Sequencing of this T cell receptor beta chain was carried out in a study of response to subunit inactivated influenza vaccine. General study findings and limits: After each seasonal influenza vaccination, few new T cells are recruited, the authors suggested.

A single record per CDR3 protein comes from TCRdb applying MiXCR to the RT-PCR reads. This table holds 650,000 to 800,000 distinct CDR3 sequences, approximately 18% found once. Trimming took 8 bases from V and 5 from J, leaving 19 bases between them. Germline assignment: CDR1 MNHEY and CDR2 SMNVEV (reference sequence). This CDR3 is built from 15 residues. This clonotype was observed a few times. Its antigen is unknown. The chain carries TRBV27 and TRBJ2-1, with D possibly being TRBD1 or TRBD2 (6 bases each). This receptor was identified in a man in his fifties who received an inactivated influenza vaccine. Here the sequenced sample was PBMCs from blood, taken about 5 days after vaccination. The CDR3 nucleotides read TGTGCCAGCGCCTCGGGGGCGGGGTACCACAATGAGCAGTTCTTC. Amino acid sequence: CASASGAGYHNEQFF.